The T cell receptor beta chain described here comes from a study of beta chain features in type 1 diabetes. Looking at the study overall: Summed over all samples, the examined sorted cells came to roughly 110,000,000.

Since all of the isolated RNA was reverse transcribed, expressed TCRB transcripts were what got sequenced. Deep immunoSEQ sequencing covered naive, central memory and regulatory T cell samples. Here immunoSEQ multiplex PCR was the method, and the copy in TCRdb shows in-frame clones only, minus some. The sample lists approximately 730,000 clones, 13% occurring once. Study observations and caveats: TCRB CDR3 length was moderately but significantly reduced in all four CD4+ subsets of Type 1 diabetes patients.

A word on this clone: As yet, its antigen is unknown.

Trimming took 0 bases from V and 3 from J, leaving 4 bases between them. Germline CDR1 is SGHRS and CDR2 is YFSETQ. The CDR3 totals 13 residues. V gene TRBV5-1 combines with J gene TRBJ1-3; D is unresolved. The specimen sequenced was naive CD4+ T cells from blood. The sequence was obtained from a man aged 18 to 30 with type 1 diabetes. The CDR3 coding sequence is TGCGCCAGCAGCTTGGAAGATGGAAACACCATATATTTT. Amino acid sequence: CASSLEDGNTIYF.